The clone carrying this TCR beta chain turned up a few times. These data belong to a study of CD8 T cells in Susac syndrome. Reverse transcription used roughly 0.45 to 1 ug RNA and random hexamers. TCRdb used MiXCR to reprocess the immunoSEQ multiplex PCR reads, holding one entry per CDR3 protein. The sample contains roughly 130,000 distinct CDR3 sequences, about 95% of which appear only once. Germline CDR1 and CDR2: SGHDN and FVKESK. This CDR3 has 11 residues. V was shortened by 3 bases and J by 1 base, with 0 bases between the two germline ends. Sequenced input: CD4+ T cells from PBMCs. The V call is TRBV14, the J call TRBJ1-1; D is unclear. This sequence originates from a human donor in good health. CDR3 coding DNA: TGTGCCAGCAGCCAGAACACTGAAGCTTTCTTT. The encoded protein is CASSQNTEAFF.